The 9 T cell receptor beta chains below were found in one sample sequenced in a study of blood T cell repertoires in COVID-19. TCRdb's copy holds only in-frame clones and misses some; the assay was immunoSEQ multiplex PCR. The sample includes around 260,000 clones, approximately 87% of them seen just once. The sequenced material came from peripheral blood. Receptors originate from a man between 60 and 75 years old who had recovered from COVID-19.

The chain recombines TRBV3-1 (or the pseudogene TRBV3-2) with TRBJ2-7; D might be TRBD1 (7 bases). Germline lookup yields CDR1 LGHDT and CDR2 YNNKEL (reference sequence). Trimming removed 5 bases at V and 1 base at J, with 21 bases between. The CDR3 runs 17 residues. The CDR3 DNA reads as TGTGCCAGCAGCTCCAAGATCATTCCAGGGGGGTCCTACGAGCAGTACTTC. Encoded protein: CASSSKIIPGGSYEQYF.

V and J are TRBV4-1 and TRBJ2-3; D is unclear. The CDR3 has 15 amino acids. CDR1 and CDR2 from the germline V gene are MGHRA and YSYEKL. The V end lost 1 base, the J end lost 1 base, and 9 bases lay between the germline ends. CDR3 residues: CASSQGLARTDTQYF. The CDR3 coding sequence is TGCGCCAGCAGCCAAGGGTTAGCCCGCACAGATACGCAGTATTTT.

This sequence joins TRBV29-1 and TRBJ2-1; 7 bases match TRBD1. CDR3 length: 16 residues. Germline CDR1 reads SQVTM; CDR2 reads ANQGSEA. J was trimmed by 1 base and V by 1 base; bases with no gene match: 7. The CDR3 region is CSVEGVQGRSYNEQFF. CDR3 nucleotide sequence: TGCAGCGTTGAAGGGGTACAGGGGAGATCCTACAATGAGCAGTTCTTC.

The chain links TRBV2 to TRBJ1-5, with D possibly being TRBD1 (5 bases). The CDR3 runs 14 residues. Between the trimmed V and J ends, which lost 0 bases and 4 bases, there was a span of 7 bases. Looked up from germline, CDR1 is SNHLY and CDR2 is FYNNEI. The CDR3 protein is CASSEARGNQPQHF. The CDR3 coding sequence is TGTGCCAGCAGTGAAGCGCGGGGGAATCAGCCCCAGCATTTT.

The V and J genes are TRBV6-5 and TRBJ1-1; D is uncertain. Germline CDR1 reads MNHEY; CDR2 reads SVGAGI. Trimming took 2 bases from V and 8 from J, leaving 9 bases between them. This CDR3 contains 12 residues. The CDR3 DNA reads TGTGCCAGCAGTTACGCCGGAGCCGAAGCTTTCTTT. Translating it yields CASSYAGAEAFF.

The chain is built from TRBV19 and TRBJ2-2; 11 bases fit TRBD1. Germline V CDR1 and CDR2: LNHDA, SQIVND (reference sequence). CDR3 size: 14 residues. The V and J ends lost 6 bases and 6 bases, in that order; junction bases with no gene match: 3. This CDR3 reads CASRDRGPAGELFF. The CDR3 DNA reads TGTGCCAGTAGGGACAGGGGGCCGGCCGGGGAGCTGTTTTTT.

The chain recombines TRBV28 with TRBJ1-2; 8 bases are shared with TRBD1. The V gene's germline CDR1 is MDHEN and CDR2 SYDVKM. The CDR3 runs to 16 residues. Losses at the gene ends were 1 base for V and 2 bases for J; bases not matched to a gene: 6. CDR3 in amino acids: CASSLSGTGANYGYTF. In nucleotides, the CDR3 is TGTGCCAGCAGTTTATCCGGGACAGGAGCCAACTATGGCTACACCTTC.

In this sample, this clone turned up a few times. The V and J genes are TRBV28 and TRBJ1-1; maybe TRBD1 (6 bases). The CDR3 spans 15 residues. Trimming cost V 4 bases and J 5 bases, with 17 bases left between them. CDR1 and CDR2 from the germline V gene are MDHEN and SYDVKM. The CDR3 DNA is TGTGCCAGCAGTTCCCAAGGGGGTATTAGGACTGAAGCTTTCTTT. This codes for CASSSQGGIRTEAFF.

This sequence joins TRBV20-1 and TRBJ2-7; tentative D call: TRBD2 (5 bases). Per germline, CDR1 DFQATT and CDR2 SNEGSKA (reference sequence). The CDR3 is made up of 11 amino acids. The germline V and J ends were trimmed by 4 bases and 6 bases, with 10 bases remaining between them. The CDR3 DNA reads as TGCAGTGCTACCCCCCTAGCCGAGCAGTACTTC. This sequence encodes CSATPLAEQYF.